This is a list of T cell receptor beta chains from one sample in a study of PD-L1 blockade in urothelial cancer. Using immunoSEQ multiplex PCR, the repertoire was profiled, and TCRdb retains in-frame clones only, with some absent. In the table there are around 45,000 clones, 75% to 85% of which are singletons. This specimen was PBMCs, taken around atezolizumab (anti-PD-L1) treatment. The receptors come from a man aged 50-59 years with urothelial cancer. CDR3s include the opening cysteine and the closing phenylalanine or tryptophan. D genes are given only for firm matches. Not every row has a clone size; where given, it reads once, few, many or a size class.

j_call,v_call,d_call,clone_size,cdr3_nt,cdr3_aa
TRBJ2-7,TRBV10-3,-,-,TGTGCCATCAGTGAGCACAGCTACGAGCAGTACTTC,CAISEHSYEQYF
TRBJ1-2,TRBV2,TRBD1,once,TGTGCCAGCAGTGAAGCGCTTCGGGACAGGGGATCTGGCTACACCTTC,CASSEALRDRGSGYTF
TRBJ1-1,TRBV4-2,TRBD1,once,TGTGCCAGCAGCCTCATGTCCCGGGACAGTGGGAACACTGAAGCTTTCTTT,CASSLMSRDSGNTEAFF
TRBJ1-5,TRBV10-3,TRBD1,once,TGTGCCATCAGTGAGCGACAGGGCTCACGGGGCAATCAGCCCCAGCATTTT,CAISERQGSRGNQPQHF
TRBJ1-5,TRBV6-1,-,-,TGTGCCAGCAGGGCGGGGTGGGATAGCAATCAGCCCCAGCATTTT,CASRAGWDSNQPQHF
TRBJ2-2,TRBV30,-,-,TGTGCCTGGAGTAGGGGGACGAACACCGGGGAGCTGTTTTTT,CAWSRGTNTGELFF
TRBJ2-1,TRBV7-3,TRBD2,-,TGTGCCAGCAGCTTAACGGGTAGCGGGAGACGGAATGAGCAGTTCTTC,CASSLTGSGRRNEQFF
TRBJ2-7,TRBV11-2,-,-,TGTGCCAGCAGCCGATCACCCTTCGGGGGATTAGTCTACGAGCAGTACTTC,CASSRSPFGGLVYEQYF
TRBJ2-5,TRBV7-2,TRBD2,-,TGTGCCAGCAGCTCCTCGGTGGGTAGCGGGGGAGAGACCCAGTACTTC,CASSSSVGSGGETQYF
TRBJ1-2,TRBV2,-,-,TGTGCCAGCAGTGGGCAGGGAGGTAACTATGGCTACACCTTC,CASSGQGGNYGYTF
TRBJ2-7,TRBV10-1,TRBD2,-,TGCGCCAGCAGTGAGTCGTCTAGCGGGAGGAAAAACGAGCAGTACTTC,CASSESSSGRKNEQYF
TRBJ2-3,TRBV5-1,TRBD1,-,TGCGCCAGCAGCTTGGCAACAGGGGCGTATACGACAGATACGCAGTATTTT,CASSLATGAYTTDTQYF
TRBJ1-1,TRBV14,-,-,TGTGCCAGCAGCCAAGATCTTAGACAGTCAAACACTGAAGCTTTCTTT,CASSQDLRQSNTEAFF
TRBJ2-3,TRBV7-2,-,once,TGTGCCAGCAGACAATCGGGTAGCACAGATACGCAGTATTTT,CASRQSGSTDTQYF